This TCR beta chain was profiled in a study of shared clonotypes between healthy human individuals. Replicate PCRs for unsorted PBMC used 300 ng DNA (roughly 29,000 T cell genomes). Per the authors' pipeline: ImmunoSEQ supplied junction-only sequences lacking quality scores, so filtering was different. The table came from immunoSEQ multiplex PCR; TCRdb's copy has only in-frame clones and leaves some out. V and J calls and clone size are as listed in that table; D and trimming were resolved from the DNA. Of about 560,000 clones detected, around three quarters appear once; the ten largest clones hold around 12%. V gave up 2 bases and J gave up 5 bases, with 14 bases separating them. CDR1 is SGDLS and CDR2 is YYNGEE in the germline V gene. This CDR3 is 14 amino acids long. As for this clone: Its antigen remains unidentified.

Findings of the study overall: Only a few donors were included, so the genetic and exposure-history diversity represented was limited.

Nashville, Tennessee was home to all donors, each a Caucasian adult. The chain uses TRBV9 and TRBJ2-7, with D possibly TRBD2 on 7 matching bases. The TCR comes from a woman in her forties in good health. Some clones in this sample may be carry-over from other donors' samples. Source material: PBMCs. CDR3 loop: CASSVLPGGDEQYF. The CDR3 coding sequence is TGTGCCAGCAGCGTTTTACCGGGGGGCGACGAGCAGTACTTC.